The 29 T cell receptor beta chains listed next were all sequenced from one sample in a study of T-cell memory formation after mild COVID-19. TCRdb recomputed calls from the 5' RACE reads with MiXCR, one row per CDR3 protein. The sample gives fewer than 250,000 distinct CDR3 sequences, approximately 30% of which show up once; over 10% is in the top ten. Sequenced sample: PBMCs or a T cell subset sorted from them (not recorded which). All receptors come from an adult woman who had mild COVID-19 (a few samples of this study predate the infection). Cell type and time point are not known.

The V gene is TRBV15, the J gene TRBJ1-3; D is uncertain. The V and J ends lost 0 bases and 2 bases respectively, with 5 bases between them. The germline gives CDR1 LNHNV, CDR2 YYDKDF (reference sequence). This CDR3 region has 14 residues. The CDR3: CATSRDIPGNTIYF. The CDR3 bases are TGTGCCACCAGCAGAGATATCCCTGGAAACACCATATATTTT.

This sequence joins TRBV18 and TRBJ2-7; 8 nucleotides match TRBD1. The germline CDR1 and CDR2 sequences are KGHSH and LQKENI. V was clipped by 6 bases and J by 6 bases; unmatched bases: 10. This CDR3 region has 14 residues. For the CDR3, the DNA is TGTGCCAGCTCGCCTACACCAGGGGGCAGCGAGCAGTACTTC. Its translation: CASSPTPGGSEQYF.

Here the CDR3 reads CASSRTGTGTDTQYF. The CDR3 bases are TGCGCCAGCAGCCGGACAGGAACCGGTACAGATACGCAGTATTTT. The V call is TRBV4-1, the J call TRBJ2-3; 7 nucleotides agree with TRBD1. Germline V CDR1 and CDR2: MGHRA, YSYEKL. After removal of 4 bases from V and 3 bases from J, the junction contained 7 bases not matched to a gene. This CDR3 region has 15 residues.

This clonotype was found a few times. CDR3 nucleotides: TGTGCCAGCAGGCGACTCCGGCGGGTCACTGAAGCTTTCTTT. Its translation: CASRRLRRVTEAFF. The chain uses TRBV6-5 and TRBJ1-1; D remains ambiguous. Germline-derived CDR1 and CDR2 are MNHEY and SVGAGI. The CDR3 is 14 residues long. V lost 6 bases and J 4 bases, leaving 15 bases between the germline ends.

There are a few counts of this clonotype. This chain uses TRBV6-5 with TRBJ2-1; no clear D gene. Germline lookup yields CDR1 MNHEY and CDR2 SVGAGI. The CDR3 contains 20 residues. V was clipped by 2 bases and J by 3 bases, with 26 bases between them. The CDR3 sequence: CASSYVGYPNPKLDYNEQFF. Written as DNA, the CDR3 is TGTGCCAGCAGTTACGTAGGGTATCCCAACCCGAAGTTAGACTACAATGAGCAGTTCTTC.

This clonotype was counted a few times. CDR3 sequence (DNA): TGCAGCGTAACAGGGGTCGCGAACACCGGGGAGCTGTTTTTT. It codes for CSVTGVANTGELFF. This chain links TRBV29-1 with TRBJ2-2; 7 nucleotides agree with TRBD1. Germline trimming cut 6 bases from V and 0 bases from J; bases unmatched to any gene: 4. From germline, CDR1 is SQVTM and CDR2 ANQGSEA. The CDR3 has 14 amino acids.

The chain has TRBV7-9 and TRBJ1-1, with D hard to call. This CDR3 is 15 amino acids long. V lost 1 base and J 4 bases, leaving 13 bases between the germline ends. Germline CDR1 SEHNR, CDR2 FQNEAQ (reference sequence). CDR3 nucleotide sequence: TGTGCCAGCAGCTTAGGAGGGTCGGACGGCACTGAAGCTTTCTTT. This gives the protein CASSLGGSDGTEAFF.

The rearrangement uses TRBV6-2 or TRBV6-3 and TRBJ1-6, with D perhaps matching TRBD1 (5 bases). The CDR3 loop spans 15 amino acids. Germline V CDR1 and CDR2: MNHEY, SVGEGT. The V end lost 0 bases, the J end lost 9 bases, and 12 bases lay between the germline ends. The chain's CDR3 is CASSYSPGLISPLHF. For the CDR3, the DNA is TGTGCCAGCAGTTACTCACCGGGACTGATTTCACCCCTCCACTTT.

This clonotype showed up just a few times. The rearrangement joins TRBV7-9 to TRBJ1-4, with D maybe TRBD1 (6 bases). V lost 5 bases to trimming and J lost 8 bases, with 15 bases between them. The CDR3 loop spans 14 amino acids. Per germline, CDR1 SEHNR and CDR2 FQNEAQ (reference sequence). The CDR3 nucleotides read TGTGCCAGCAGCCCGACAGGTGATTGGGAAAAACTGTTTTTT. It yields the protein CASSPTGDWEKLFF.

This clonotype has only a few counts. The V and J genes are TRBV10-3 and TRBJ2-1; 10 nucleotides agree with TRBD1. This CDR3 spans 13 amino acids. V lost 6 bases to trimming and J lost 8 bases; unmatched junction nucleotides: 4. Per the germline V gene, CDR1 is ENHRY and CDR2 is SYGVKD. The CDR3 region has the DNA TGTGCCATCAGCCGGGACAGGGGCTATGAGCAGTTCTTC. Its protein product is CAISRDRGYEQFF.

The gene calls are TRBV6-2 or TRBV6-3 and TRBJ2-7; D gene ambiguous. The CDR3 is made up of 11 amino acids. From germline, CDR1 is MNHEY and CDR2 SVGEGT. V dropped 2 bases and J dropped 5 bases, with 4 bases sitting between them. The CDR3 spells CASSYPHEQYF. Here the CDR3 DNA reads TGTGCCAGCAGTTACCCCCACGAGCAGTACTTC.

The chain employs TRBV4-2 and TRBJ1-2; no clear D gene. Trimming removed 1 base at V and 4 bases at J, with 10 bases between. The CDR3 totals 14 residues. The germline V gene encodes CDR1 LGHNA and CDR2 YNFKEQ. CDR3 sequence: CASSQGVSVYGYTF. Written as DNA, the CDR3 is TGTGCCAGCAGCCAAGGGGTTTCCGTCTATGGCTACACCTTC.

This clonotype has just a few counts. DNA for the CDR3: TGTGCCAGCAGCCCCCAGGGGGGAGATACGCAGTATTTT. Translation gives CASSPQGGDTQYF. The chain carries TRBV5-6 and TRBJ2-3; D is possibly TRBD1 (7 bases). The ends were cut back, 4 bases at V and 5 bases at J, with 11 bases in the middle. CDR1 is SGHDT, CDR2 YYEEEE, per germline. The CDR3 totals 13 residues.

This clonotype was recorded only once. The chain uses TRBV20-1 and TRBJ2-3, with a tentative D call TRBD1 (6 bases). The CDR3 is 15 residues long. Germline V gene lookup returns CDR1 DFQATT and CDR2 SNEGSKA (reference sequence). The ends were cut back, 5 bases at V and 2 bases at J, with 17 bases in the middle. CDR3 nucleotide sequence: TGCAGTGCTGGGGCGTCTGGACAGAACACAGATACGCAGTATTTT. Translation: CSAGASGQNTDTQYF.

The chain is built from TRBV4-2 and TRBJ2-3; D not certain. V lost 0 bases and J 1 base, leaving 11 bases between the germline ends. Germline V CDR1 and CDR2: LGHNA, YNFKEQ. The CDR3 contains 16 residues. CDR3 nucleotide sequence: TGTGCCAGCAGCCAAGAGTCTCCCCTAGGCACAGATACGCAGTATTTT. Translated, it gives CASSQESPLGTDTQYF.

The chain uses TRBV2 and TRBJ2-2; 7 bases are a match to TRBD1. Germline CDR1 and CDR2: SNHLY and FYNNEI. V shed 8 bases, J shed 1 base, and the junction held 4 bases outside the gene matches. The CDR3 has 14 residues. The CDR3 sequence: CASQGGLNTGELFF. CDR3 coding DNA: TGTGCCAGCCAAGGGGGCCTGAACACCGGGGAGCTGTTTTTT.

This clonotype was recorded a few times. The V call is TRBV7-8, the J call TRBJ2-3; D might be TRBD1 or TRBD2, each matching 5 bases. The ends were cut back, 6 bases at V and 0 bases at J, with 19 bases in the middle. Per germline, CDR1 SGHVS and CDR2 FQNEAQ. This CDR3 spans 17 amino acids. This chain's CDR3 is CASRRPTGTTSTDTQYF. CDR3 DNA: TGTGCCAGCAGAAGGCCCACCGGGACCACCAGCACAGATACGCAGTATTTT.

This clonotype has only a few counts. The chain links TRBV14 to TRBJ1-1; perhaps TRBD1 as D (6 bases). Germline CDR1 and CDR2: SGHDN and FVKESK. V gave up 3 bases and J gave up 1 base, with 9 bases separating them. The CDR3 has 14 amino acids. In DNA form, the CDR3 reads TGTGCCAGCAGCCATCTGACAGGGAACACTGAAGCTTTCTTT. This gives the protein CASSHLTGNTEAFF.

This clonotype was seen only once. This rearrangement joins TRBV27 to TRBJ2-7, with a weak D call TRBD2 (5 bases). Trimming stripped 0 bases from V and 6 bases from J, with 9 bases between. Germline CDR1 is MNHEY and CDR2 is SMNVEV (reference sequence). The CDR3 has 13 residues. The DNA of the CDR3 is TGTGCCAGCAGTTTATCCAGAGGAGGCGAGCAGTACTTC. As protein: CASSLSRGGEQYF.

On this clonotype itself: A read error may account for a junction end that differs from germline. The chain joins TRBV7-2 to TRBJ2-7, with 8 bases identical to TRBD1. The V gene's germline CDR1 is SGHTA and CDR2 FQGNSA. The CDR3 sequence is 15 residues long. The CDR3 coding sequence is TGTGCCAGCAGCCTAGCCCTTGGACAGGGAGGCGAGCAGTACTTC. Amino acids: CASSLALGQGGEQYF.

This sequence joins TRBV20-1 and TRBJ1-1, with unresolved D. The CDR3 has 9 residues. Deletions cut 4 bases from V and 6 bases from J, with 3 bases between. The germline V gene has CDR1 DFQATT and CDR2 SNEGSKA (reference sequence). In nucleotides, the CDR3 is TGCAGTGCTAACGCTGAAGCTTTCTTT. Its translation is CSANAEAFF.

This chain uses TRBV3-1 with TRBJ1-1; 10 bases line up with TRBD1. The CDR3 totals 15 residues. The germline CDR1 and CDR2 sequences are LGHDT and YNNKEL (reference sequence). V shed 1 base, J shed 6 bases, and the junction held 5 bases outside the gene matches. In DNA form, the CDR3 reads TGTGCCAGCAGCCAAGCTCCCGGGACAGGGGCTGAAGCTTTCTTT. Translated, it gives CASSQAPGTGAEAFF.

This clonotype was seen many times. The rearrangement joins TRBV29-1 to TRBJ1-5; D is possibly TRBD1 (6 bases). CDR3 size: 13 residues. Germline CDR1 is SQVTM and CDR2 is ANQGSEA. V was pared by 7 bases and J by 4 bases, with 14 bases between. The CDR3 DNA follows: TGCAGCGCCGGAAGGGGGGGGAATCAGCCCCAGCATTTT. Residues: CSAGRGGNQPQHF. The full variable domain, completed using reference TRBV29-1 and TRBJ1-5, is SAVISQKPSRDICQRGTSLTIQCQVDSQVTMMFWYRQQPGQSLTLIATANQGSEATYESGFVIDKFPISRPNLTFSTLTVSNMSPEDSSIYLCSAGRGGNQPQHFGDGTRLSIL.

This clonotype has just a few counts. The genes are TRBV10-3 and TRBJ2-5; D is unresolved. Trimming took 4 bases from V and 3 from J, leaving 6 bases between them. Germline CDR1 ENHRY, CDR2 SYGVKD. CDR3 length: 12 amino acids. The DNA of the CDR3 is TGTGCCATCAGTGGAGCAAAAGAGACCCAGTACTTC. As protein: CAISGAKETQYF.

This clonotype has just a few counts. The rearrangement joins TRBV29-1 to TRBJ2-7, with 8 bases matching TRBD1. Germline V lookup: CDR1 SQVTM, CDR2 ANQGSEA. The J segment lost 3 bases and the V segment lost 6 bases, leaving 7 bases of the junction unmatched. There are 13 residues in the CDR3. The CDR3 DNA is TGCAGCGTCAGGACAGGGAGAGTCTACGAGCAGTACTTC. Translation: CSVRTGRVYEQYF.

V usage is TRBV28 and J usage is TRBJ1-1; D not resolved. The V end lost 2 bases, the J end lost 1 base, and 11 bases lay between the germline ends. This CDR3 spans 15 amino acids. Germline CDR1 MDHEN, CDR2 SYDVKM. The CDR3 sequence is CASSLEDTSNTEAFF. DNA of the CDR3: TGTGCCAGCAGTTTAGAAGACACATCGAACACTGAAGCTTTCTTT.

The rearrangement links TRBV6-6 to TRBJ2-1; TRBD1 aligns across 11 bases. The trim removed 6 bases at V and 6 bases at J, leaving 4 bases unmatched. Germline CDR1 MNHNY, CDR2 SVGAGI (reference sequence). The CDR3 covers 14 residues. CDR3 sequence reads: CASRTGTGGNEQFF. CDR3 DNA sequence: TGTGCCAGCAGGACCGGGACAGGGGGCAATGAGCAGTTCTTC.

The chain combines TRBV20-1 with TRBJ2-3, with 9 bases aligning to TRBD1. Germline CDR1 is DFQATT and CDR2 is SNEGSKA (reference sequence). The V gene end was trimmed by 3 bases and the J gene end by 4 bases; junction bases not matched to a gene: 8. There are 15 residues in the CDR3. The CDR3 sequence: CSASTWDRDADTQYF. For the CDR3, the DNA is TGCAGTGCTAGTACCTGGGACAGGGACGCAGATACGCAGTATTTT.

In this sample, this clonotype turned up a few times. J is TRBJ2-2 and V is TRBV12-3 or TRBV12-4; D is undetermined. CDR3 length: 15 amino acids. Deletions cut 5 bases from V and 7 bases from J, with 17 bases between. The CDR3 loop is CASSLDPWSGGELFF. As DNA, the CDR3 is TGTGCCAGCAGTCTAGACCCCTGGTCGGGCGGGGAGCTGTTTTTT.